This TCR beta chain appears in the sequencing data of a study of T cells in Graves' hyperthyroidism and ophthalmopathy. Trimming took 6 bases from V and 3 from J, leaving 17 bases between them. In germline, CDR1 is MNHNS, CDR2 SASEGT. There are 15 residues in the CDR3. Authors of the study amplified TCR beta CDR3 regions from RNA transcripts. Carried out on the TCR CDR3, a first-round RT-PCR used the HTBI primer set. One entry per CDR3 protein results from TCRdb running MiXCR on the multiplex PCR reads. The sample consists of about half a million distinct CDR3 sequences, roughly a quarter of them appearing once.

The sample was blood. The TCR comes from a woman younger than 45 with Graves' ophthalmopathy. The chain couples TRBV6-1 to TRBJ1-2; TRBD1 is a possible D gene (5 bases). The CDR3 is CASSTGPAGDYGYTF. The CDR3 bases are TGTGCCAGCAGCACGGGACCGGCGGGCGACTATGGCTACACCTTC.